Each of the 10 T cell receptor beta chains below was sequenced from the same sample in a study of cytomegalovirus exposure and HLA in healthy donors. PCR used 60 Vbeta primers and 13 Jbeta primers. Measured with immunoSEQ multiplex PCR; TCRdb has only the in-frame clones, and not every one. The repertoire has over 20,000 clones, approximately 70% of them found once; the top ten carry under 4.5%. Sequenced: PBMCs. These TCRs come from a woman aged 45 to 65 in good health and CMV-seronegative.

The chain has TRBV5-1 and TRBJ1-1, with D maybe TRBD1 (6 bases). There are 14 residues in the CDR3. From germline, CDR1 is SGHRS and CDR2 YFSETQ. Between the trimmed V and J ends, which lost 2 bases and 5 bases, there was a span of 13 bases. CDR3: CASSFSGQKTEAFF. CDR3 nucleotides: TGCGCCAGCAGCTTTTCAGGACAGAAAACTGAAGCTTTCTTT.

This rearrangement joins TRBV18 to TRBJ2-2, with 8 nucleotides matching TRBD2. Trimming cost V 2 bases and J 5 bases; bases outside gene matches: 1. Germline values: CDR1 KGHSH, CDR2 LQKENI. The CDR3 is 14 residues long. CDR3 bases: TGTGCCAGCTCACCAGGGACTAGTACCGGGGAGCTGTTTTTT. It yields the protein CASSPGTSTGELFF.

The rearrangement joins TRBV10-3 to TRBJ1-1; D uncertain. With 4 bases removed from V and 1 base from J, the gap between germline ends came to 4 bases. Germline loops: CDR1 ENHRY, CDR2 SYGVKD. The CDR3 has 12 residues. CDR3 protein: CAISGGNTEAFF. The CDR3 DNA follows: TGTGCCATCAGTGGAGGGAACACTGAAGCTTTCTTT.

The chain has TRBV28 and TRBJ1-5; D is ambiguous. The CDR3 contains 13 residues. V gave up 6 bases and J gave up 0 bases, with 6 bases separating them. Germline CDR1 MDHEN, CDR2 SYDVKM. The CDR3 reads CASSHYSNQPQHF. The CDR3 bases are TGTGCCAGCAGCCACTATAGCAATCAGCCCCAGCATTTT.

This chain links TRBV18 with TRBJ2-1; maybe TRBD1 (6 bases). V shed 1 base and J shed 11 bases, with 12 bases lying between them. The CDR3 runs 13 residues. Per the germline V gene, CDR1 is KGHSH and CDR2 is LQKENI. The chain's CDR3 is CASSPQRDIKQFF. The CDR3 nucleotides read TGTGCCAGCTCACCACAACGGGACATTAAGCAGTTCTTC. Full variable domain (outside the CDR3, taken from reference TRBV18 and TRBJ2-1): NAGVMQNPRHLVRRRGQEARLRCSPMKGHSHVYWYRQLPEEGLKFMVYLQKENIIDESGMPKERFSAEFPKEGPSILRIQQVVRGDSAAYFCASSPQRDIKQFFGPGTRLTVL.

The chain carries TRBV29-1 and TRBJ1-2; D possibly corresponds to TRBD1 (6 bases). CDR1 and CDR2 from the germline V gene are SQVTM and ANQGSEA. V was clipped by 4 bases and J by 8 bases, with 20 bases between them. The CDR3 loop spans 14 amino acids. CDR3 sequence (DNA): TGCAGCGTTGTCGCCCCCCCAGGGGTCGGCGGCTACACCTTC. Its translation is CSVVAPPGVGGYTF. The whole variable domain, filled in from reference TRBV29-1 and TRBJ1-2, reads SAVISQKPSRDICQRGTSLTIQCQVDSQVTMMFWYRQQPGQSLTLIATANQGSEATYESGFVIDKFPISRPNLTFSTLTVSNMSPEDSSIYLCSVVAPPGVGGYTFGSGTRLTVV.

The gene calls are TRBV5-6 and TRBJ1-2; D is ambiguous. V was shortened by 1 base and J by 5 bases, with 6 bases between the two germline ends. Germline V gives CDR1 SGHDT, CDR2 YYEEEE. This CDR3 is 12 amino acids long. CDR3 amino acids: CASSLRGYGYTF. The CDR3 DNA reads TGTGCCAGCAGCTTGCGAGGGTATGGCTACACCTTC.

Sample share makes this clone medium-sized (0.01 to 0.1%). The genes are TRBV7-6 and TRBJ1-1; 7 bases line up with TRBD1. Germline-derived CDR1 and CDR2 are SGHVS and FNYEAQ. The CDR3 extends over 14 amino acids. J gave up 3 bases and V 5 bases, and 6 bases lay outside the gene matches. The CDR3 DNA reads TGTGCCAGCAGCACCGACAGGGTCGACACTGAAGCTTTCTTT. Its protein is CASSTDRVDTEAFF.

The chain is built from TRBV23-1 and TRBJ1-1; D unresolved. TRBV23-1 is sorted into the ORF group, with uncertain function. V dropped 0 bases and J dropped 7 bases, with 6 bases sitting between them. This CDR3 is built from 12 residues. Here the CDR3 DNA reads TGCGCCAGCAGTCAATCGCGCGGTGAAGCTTTCTTT. Protein: CASSQSRGEAFF.

This sequence joins TRBV28 and TRBJ1-5; 7 nucleotides match TRBD1. V lost 5 bases, J lost 7 bases, and 8 bases stayed unmatched. Germline V CDR1 and CDR2: MDHEN, SYDVKM. The CDR3 runs to 14 residues. CDR3 in amino acids: CASSPQGPEQPQHF. For the CDR3, the DNA is TGTGCCAGCAGTCCACAGGGGCCTGAACAGCCCCAGCATTTT.